This T cell receptor (beta chain) was recovered during a study of blood T cell repertoires in COVID-19. Overall study context: PBMCs, B-cell-depleted T cells, or T cells provided the cDNA or gDNA that made up the material.

The data were produced by immunoSEQ multiplex PCR, yet TCRdb's version contains in-frame clones alone and is incomplete. The sample has 50,000 to 70,000 clones; 65% to 85% are singletons. Cohorts were assigned according to the clinical history that participants reported. Exposed participants came across a COVID-19 case within 2 weeks before study entry. The V segment lost 7 bases and the J segment 1 base; nucleotides outside the gene matches: 8. Germline CDR1 reads LNHDA; CDR2 reads SQIVND (reference sequence). The CDR3 runs 15 residues. This clone has a handful of counts. The J gene is TRBJ1-1, the V gene TRBV19; 8 nucleotides line up with TRBD1. The TCR comes from a woman aged 55-70 years who had been exposed to COVID-19. The sample taken for sequencing was PBMCs or T cells enriched from blood (not recorded which). In DNA, the CDR3 is TGTGCCAGTACCAGGACAGGGAATTGGAACACTGAAGCTTTCTTT. Encoded protein: CASTRTGNWNTEAFF.